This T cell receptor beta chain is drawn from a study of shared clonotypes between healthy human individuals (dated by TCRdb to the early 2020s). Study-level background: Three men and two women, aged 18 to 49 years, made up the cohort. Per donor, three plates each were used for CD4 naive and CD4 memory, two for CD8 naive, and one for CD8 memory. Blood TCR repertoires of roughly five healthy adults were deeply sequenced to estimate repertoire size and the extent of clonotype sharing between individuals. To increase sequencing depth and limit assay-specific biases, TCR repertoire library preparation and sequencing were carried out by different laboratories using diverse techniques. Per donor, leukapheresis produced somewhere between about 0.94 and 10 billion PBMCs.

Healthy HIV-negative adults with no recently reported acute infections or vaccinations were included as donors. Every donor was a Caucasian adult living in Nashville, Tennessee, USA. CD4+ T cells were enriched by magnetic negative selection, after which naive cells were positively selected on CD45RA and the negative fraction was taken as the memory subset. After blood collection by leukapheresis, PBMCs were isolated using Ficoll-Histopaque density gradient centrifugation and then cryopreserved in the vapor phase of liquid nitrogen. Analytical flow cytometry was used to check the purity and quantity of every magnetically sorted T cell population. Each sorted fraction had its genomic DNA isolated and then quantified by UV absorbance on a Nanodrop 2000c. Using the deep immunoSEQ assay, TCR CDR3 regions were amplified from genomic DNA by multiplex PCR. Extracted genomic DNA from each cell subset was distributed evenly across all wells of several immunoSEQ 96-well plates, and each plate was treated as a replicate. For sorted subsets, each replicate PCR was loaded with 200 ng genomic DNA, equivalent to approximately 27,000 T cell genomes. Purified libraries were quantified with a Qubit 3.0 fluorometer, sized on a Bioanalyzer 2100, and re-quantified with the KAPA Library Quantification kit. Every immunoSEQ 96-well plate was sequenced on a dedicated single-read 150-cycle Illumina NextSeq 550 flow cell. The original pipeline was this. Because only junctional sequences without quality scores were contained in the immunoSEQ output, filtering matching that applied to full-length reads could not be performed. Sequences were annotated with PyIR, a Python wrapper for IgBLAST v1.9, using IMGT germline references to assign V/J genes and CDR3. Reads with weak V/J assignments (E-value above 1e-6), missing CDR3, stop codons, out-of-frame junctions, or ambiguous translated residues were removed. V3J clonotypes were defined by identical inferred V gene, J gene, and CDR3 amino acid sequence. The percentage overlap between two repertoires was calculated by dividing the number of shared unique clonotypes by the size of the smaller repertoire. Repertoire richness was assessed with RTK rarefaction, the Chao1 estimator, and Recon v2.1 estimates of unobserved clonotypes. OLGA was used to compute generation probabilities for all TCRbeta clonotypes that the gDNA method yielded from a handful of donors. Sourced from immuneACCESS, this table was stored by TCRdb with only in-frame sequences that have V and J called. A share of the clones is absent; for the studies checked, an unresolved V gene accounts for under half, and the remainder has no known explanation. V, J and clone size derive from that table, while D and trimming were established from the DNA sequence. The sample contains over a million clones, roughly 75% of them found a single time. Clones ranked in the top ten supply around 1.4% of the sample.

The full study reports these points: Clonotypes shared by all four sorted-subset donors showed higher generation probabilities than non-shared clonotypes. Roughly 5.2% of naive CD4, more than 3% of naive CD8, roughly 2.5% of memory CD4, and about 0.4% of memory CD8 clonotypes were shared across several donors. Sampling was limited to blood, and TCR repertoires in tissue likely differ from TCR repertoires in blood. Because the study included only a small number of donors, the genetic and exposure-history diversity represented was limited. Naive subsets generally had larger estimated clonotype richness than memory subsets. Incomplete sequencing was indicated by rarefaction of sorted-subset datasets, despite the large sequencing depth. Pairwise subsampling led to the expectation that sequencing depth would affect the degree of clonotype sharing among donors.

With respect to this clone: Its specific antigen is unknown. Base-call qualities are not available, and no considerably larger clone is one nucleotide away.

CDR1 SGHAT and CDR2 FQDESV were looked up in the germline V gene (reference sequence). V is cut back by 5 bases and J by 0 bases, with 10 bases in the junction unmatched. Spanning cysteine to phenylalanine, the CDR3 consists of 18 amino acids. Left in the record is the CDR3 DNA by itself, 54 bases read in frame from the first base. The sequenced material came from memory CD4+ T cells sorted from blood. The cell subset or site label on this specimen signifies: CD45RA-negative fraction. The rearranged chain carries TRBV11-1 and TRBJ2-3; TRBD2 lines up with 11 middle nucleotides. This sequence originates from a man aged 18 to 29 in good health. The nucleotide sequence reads TGTGCCAGCAGCGTAGGGCTCCTAGCGGGGGGAAGCACAGATACGCAGTATTTT. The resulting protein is CASSVGLLAGGSTDTQYF.